This T cell receptor (beta chain) was captured in a study of shared clonotypes between healthy human individuals. About the research overall: Per donor, CD8 memory used one plate, CD8 naive used two, CD4 memory used three and CD4 naive used three.

As originally analysed: Quality scores were absent from the junction-only immunoSEQ sequences, so filtering differed. Clones were read by immunoSEQ multiplex PCR, and TCRdb kept only the in-frame ones, dropping some. From that table come the V and J calls and clone size; the DNA was used to work out D and trimming. The data contain roughly 2.4 million clones, around 95% of them singletons. CDR3 size: 16 residues. Per the germline V gene, CDR1 is SGHRS and CDR2 is YFSETQ. After removal of 0 bases from V and 4 bases from J, the junction contained 9 bases not matched to a gene. Every donor was a Caucasian adult from Nashville, Tennessee.

The rearrangement uses TRBV5-1 and TRBJ1-1; 7 bases align to TRBD1. Source material: naive CD4+ T cells sorted from blood. Sample subset: CD45RA+ positively selected. This clonotype was sampled from a young man in good health. The CDR3 sequence: CASSLEGGILSTEAFF. Here the CDR3 DNA reads TGCGCCAGCAGCTTGGAAGGGGGCATATTGAGCACTGAAGCTTTCTTT.